The T cell receptor beta chain described here comes from a study of blood T cell repertoires in COVID-19. Study-wide background: The samples span acute and convalescent COVID-19 from the United States, Italy and Spain. Sources were T cells, B-cell-depleted T cells, or PBMCs; the material itself was cDNA or gDNA.

In the study's own analysis: Counts of nucleated cells, estimated from reference gene primer amplification, were obtained. The table came from immunoSEQ multiplex PCR; TCRdb's copy has only in-frame clones and leaves some out. The V and J calls and the clone size are those of that table, but D and trimming were determined from the DNA. The sample carries 250,000 to 350,000 clones, approximately 89% recorded once. Sequencing used peripheral blood. The sequence was collected from a woman aged 45-60 years who had recovered from COVID-19.

Here the CDR3 reads CASRLRDWAYEQYF. CDR3 in DNA: TGTGCCAGCAGACTCAGAGACTGGGCCTACGAGCAGTACTTC. The chain couples TRBV6-5 to TRBJ2-7; D ambiguous. Trimming pared 6 bases from V and 2 bases from J, leaving 14 bases between. The germline gives CDR1 MNHEY, CDR2 SVGAGI. This CDR3 is built from 14 residues.